Listed here is a single TCR beta chain. Germline loops: CDR1 DFQATT, CDR2 SNEGSKA (reference sequence). Between the trimmed V and J ends, which lost 3 bases and 6 bases, there was a span of 16 bases. CDR3 size: 14 residues. The data are from a study of control samples from healthy donors and cancer patients. Assay used: immunoSEQ multiplex PCR; TCRdb lists only in-frame clones, some missing. Of around 99,000 clones in the sample, approximately 90% were seen once. The chain combines TRBV20-1 with TRBJ2-3; D is possibly TRBD2 (7 bases). Sequencing was done on a sample of blood. This clonotype was obtained from a human donor in good health. The donor label of this sample is uncertain. This CDR3 is CSASWGGAADTQYF. The CDR3 DNA follows: TGCAGTGCTAGTTGGGGGGGGGCTGCCGATACGCAGTATTTT.